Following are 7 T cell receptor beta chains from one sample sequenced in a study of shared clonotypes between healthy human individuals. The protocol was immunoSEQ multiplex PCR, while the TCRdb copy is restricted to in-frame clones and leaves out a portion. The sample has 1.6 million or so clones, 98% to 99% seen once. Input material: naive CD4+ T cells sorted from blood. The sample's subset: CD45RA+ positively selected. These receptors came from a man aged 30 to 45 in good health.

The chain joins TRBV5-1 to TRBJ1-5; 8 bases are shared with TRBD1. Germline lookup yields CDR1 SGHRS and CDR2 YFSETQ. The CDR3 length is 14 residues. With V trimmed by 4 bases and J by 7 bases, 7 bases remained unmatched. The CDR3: CASSPWTGNQPQHF. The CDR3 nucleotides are TGCGCCAGCAGCCCCTGGACAGGGAACCAGCCCCAGCATTTT.

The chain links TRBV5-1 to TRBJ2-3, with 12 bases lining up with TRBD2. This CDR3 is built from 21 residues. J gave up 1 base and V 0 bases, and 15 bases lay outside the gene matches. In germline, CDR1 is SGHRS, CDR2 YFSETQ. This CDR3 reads CASSLGPGASGRVGGTDTQYF. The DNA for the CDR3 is TGCGCCAGCAGCTTGGGGCCCGGAGCTAGCGGGAGGGTTGGTGGCACAGATACGCAGTATTTT.

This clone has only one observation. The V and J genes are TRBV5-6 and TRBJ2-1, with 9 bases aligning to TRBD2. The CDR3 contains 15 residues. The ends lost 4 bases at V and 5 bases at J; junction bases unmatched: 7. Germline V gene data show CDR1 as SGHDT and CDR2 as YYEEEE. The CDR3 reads CASSAWTSAHNEQFF. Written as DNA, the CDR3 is TGTGCCAGCAGCGCTTGGACTAGCGCCCACAATGAGCAGTTCTTC. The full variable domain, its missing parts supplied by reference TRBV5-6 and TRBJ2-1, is DAGVTQSPTHLIKTRGQQVTLRCSPKSGHDTVSWYQQALGQGPQFIFQYYEEEERQRGNFPDRFSGHQFPNYSSELNVNALLLGDSALYLCASSAWTSAHNEQFFGPGTRLTVL.

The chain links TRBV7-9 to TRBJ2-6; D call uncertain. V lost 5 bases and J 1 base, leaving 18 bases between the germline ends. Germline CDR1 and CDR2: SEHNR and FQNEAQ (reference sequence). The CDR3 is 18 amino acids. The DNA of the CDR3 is TGTGCCAGCAGCCCCGGTGCGGCTCCCACTTCTGGGGCCAACGTCCTGACTTTC. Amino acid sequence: CASSPGAAPTSGANVLTF.

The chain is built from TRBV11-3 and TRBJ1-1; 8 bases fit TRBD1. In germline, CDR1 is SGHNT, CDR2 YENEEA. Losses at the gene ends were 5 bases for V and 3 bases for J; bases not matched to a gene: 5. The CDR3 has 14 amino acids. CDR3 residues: CASSLTGGDTEAFF. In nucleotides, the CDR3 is TGTGCCAGCAGCCTCACAGGGGGGGACACTGAAGCTTTCTTT. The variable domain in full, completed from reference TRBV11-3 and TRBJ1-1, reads EAGVVQSPRYKIIEKKQPVAFWCNPISGHNTLYWYLQNLGQGPELLIRYENEEAVDDSQLPKDRFSAERLKGVDSTLKIQPAELGDSAVYLCASSLTGGDTEAFFGQGTRLTVV.

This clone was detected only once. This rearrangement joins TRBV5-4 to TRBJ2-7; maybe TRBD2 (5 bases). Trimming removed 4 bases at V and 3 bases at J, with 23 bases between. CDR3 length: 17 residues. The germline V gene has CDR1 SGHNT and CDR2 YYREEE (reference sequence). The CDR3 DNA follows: TGTGCCAGCAGCCCCGGAGGATCCCTCGGTCGGATCTACGAGCAGTACTTC. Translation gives CASSPGGSLGRIYEQYF.

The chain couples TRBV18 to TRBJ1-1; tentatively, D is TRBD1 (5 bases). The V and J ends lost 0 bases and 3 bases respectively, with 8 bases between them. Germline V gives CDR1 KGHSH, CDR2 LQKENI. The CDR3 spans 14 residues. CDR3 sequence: CASSPPGRYTEAFF. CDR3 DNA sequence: TGTGCCAGCTCACCACCGGGGCGTTACACTGAAGCTTTCTTT. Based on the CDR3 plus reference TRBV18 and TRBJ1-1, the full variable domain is NAGVMQNPRHLVRRRGQEARLRCSPMKGHSHVYWYRQLPEEGLKFMVYLQKENIIDESGMPKERFSAEFPKEGPSILRIQQVVRGDSAAYFCASSPPGRYTEAFFGQGTRLTVV.